These T cell receptor beta chains were read from a single sample in a study of blood T cell repertoires in COVID-19. Profiled with immunoSEQ multiplex PCR; TCRdb holds only in-frame clones, not every one. In the table there are just over 300,000 clones, roughly 85% of which are singletons. Sequenced sample: PBMCs or T cells enriched from blood (not recorded which). These TCRs come from a young man who had recovered from COVID-19. The CDR3 runs from the conserved cysteine through the conserved F or W. The order of the fields is V gene, clone size, D gene, J gene, CDR3 length, CDR3 protein, CDR3 DNA. A D gene is named only where the DNA matches it firmly. Some rows have no size entry. The others give once, few or many, or a class for an expanded clone.

v_call: TRBV7-9
clone_size: .
d_call: .
j_call: TRBJ1-4
cdr3_length: 14
cdr3_aa: CASSLGGAYEKLFF
cdr3_nt: TGTGCCAGCAGTTTGGGAGGGGCTTATGAAAAACTGTTTTTT

v_call: TRBV27
clone_size: .
d_call: .
j_call: TRBJ2-3
cdr3_length: 15
cdr3_aa: CASSLGGRISPTQYF
cdr3_nt: TGTGCCAGCAGTTTAGGTGGGCGCATCTCCCCCACGCAGTATTTT

v_call: TRBV7-9
clone_size: .
d_call: TRBD2
j_call: TRBJ2-1
cdr3_length: 15
cdr3_aa: CASSQVPGLAGGQFF
cdr3_nt: TGTGCCAGCAGCCAGGTCCCGGGACTAGCGGGGGGGCAGTTCTTC

v_call: TRBV20-1
clone_size: once
d_call: .
j_call: TRBJ1-1
cdr3_length: 15
cdr3_aa: CSASARLKGPTEAFF
cdr3_nt: TGCAGTGCTAGTGCACGCCTTAAGGGGCCCACTGAAGCTTTCTTT

v_call: TRBV7-9
clone_size: .
d_call: .
j_call: TRBJ1-4
cdr3_length: 15
cdr3_aa: CASSLGQATNEKLFF
cdr3_nt: TGTGCCAGCAGCTTAGGACAGGCAACTAATGAAAAACTGTTTTTT

v_call: TRBV19
clone_size: few
d_call: TRBD2
j_call: TRBJ2-1
cdr3_length: 15
cdr3_aa: CASSDAGVINNEQFF
cdr3_nt: TGTGCCAGTAGTGACGCGGGGGTAATAAACAATGAGCAGTTCTTC

v_call: TRBV28
clone_size: .
d_call: .
j_call: TRBJ1-3
cdr3_length: 14
cdr3_aa: CASRQGPSGNTIYF
cdr3_nt: TGTGCCAGCAGGCAGGGCCCCTCGGGAAACACCATATATTTT

v_call: TRBV29-1
clone_size: .
d_call: .
j_call: TRBJ1-1
cdr3_length: 11
cdr3_aa: CSMGHNTEAFF
cdr3_nt: TGCAGCATGGGACATAACACTGAAGCTTTCTTT

v_call: TRBV5-6
clone_size: .
d_call: .
j_call: TRBJ1-1
cdr3_length: 12
cdr3_aa: CASSLFDTEAFF
cdr3_nt: TGTGCCAGCAGCTTGTTCGACACTGAAGCTTTCTTT

v_call: TRBV7-9
clone_size: .
d_call: .
j_call: TRBJ1-1
cdr3_length: 14
cdr3_aa: CASRPRGEIPEAFF
cdr3_nt: TGTGCCAGCAGACCCCGGGGGGAGATCCCTGAAGCTTTCTTT

v_call: TRBV5-4
clone_size: .
d_call: .
j_call: TRBJ1-1
cdr3_length: 14
cdr3_aa: CASSLGAGRAEAFF
cdr3_nt: TGTGCCAGCAGCTTGGGGGCAGGGAGGGCTGAAGCTTTCTTT

v_call: TRBV5-4
clone_size: once
d_call: TRBD1
j_call: TRBJ1-2
cdr3_length: 14
cdr3_aa: CASSSGTGGRGYTF
cdr3_nt: TGTGCCAGCAGCTCCGGGACAGGGGGCCGTGGCTACACCTTC

v_call: TRBV19
clone_size: .
d_call: TRBD1
j_call: TRBJ2-7
cdr3_length: 16
cdr3_aa: CASSYHPGTAAYEQYF
cdr3_nt: TGTGCCAGTAGTTACCATCCGGGGACAGCGGCCTACGAGCAGTACTTC

v_call: TRBV7-2
clone_size: .
d_call: TRBD2
j_call: TRBJ2-3
cdr3_length: 17
cdr3_aa: CASSLTKRGANTDTQYF
cdr3_nt: TGTGCCAGCAGCTTAACCAAGCGGGGGGCGAACACAGATACGCAGTATTTT

v_call: TRBV7-8
clone_size: .
d_call: .
j_call: TRBJ1-1
cdr3_length: 13
cdr3_aa: CASSLVRQEAAFF
cdr3_nt: TGTGCCAGCAGCTTAGTAAGGCAGGAGGCAGCTTTCTTT

v_call: TRBV20-1
clone_size: once
d_call: .
j_call: TRBJ1-1
cdr3_length: 13
cdr3_aa: CSASRGYLAEAFF
cdr3_nt: TGCAGTGCTAGTAGGGGGTACCTAGCTGAAGCTTTCTTT

v_call: TRBV19
clone_size: .
d_call: .
j_call: TRBJ2-1
cdr3_length: 15
cdr3_aa: CASSISGEGYNEQFF
cdr3_nt: TGTGCCAGTAGTATTTCAGGGGAGGGATACAATGAGCAGTTCTTC

v_call: TRBV5-4
clone_size: .
d_call: TRBD1
j_call: TRBJ1-3
cdr3_length: 17
cdr3_aa: CASSPAGGAGSGNTIYF
cdr3_nt: TGTGCCAGCAGCCCTGCAGGGGGCGCGGGTTCTGGAAACACCATATATTTT

v_call: TRBV18
clone_size: .
d_call: TRBD1
j_call: TRBJ1-5
cdr3_length: 14
cdr3_aa: CASSLDRGLGPQHF
cdr3_nt: TGTGCCAGCTCACTGGACAGGGGGCTAGGTCCCCAGCATTTT

v_call: TRBV10-3
clone_size: .
d_call: .
j_call: TRBJ1-2
cdr3_length: 12
cdr3_aa: CAIRGGSYGYTF
cdr3_nt: TGTGCCATCAGGGGGGGAAGCTATGGCTACACCTTC

v_call: TRBV4-1
clone_size: .
d_call: TRBD2
j_call: TRBJ2-5
cdr3_length: 11
cdr3_aa: CASAGVETQYF
cdr3_nt: TGCGCCAGCGCGGGGGTGGAGACCCAGTACTTC

v_call: TRBV6-5
clone_size: .
d_call: TRBD1
j_call: TRBJ1-2
cdr3_length: 16
cdr3_aa: CASSYSEGARGYGYTF
cdr3_nt: TGTGCCAGCAGTTACTCCGAGGGGGCGCGGGGCTATGGCTACACCTTC